This TCR beta chain was observed in a study of cytomegalovirus exposure and HLA in healthy donors. Points on this clone: Its specificity is unknown.

PCR employed 60 Vbeta and 13 Jbeta primers. The table came from immunoSEQ multiplex PCR; TCRdb's copy has only in-frame clones and leaves some out. The table lists approximately 160,000 clones, around 80% of them singletons. V gave up 3 bases and J gave up 3 bases, with 14 bases separating them. Germline loops: CDR1 GTSNPN, CDR2 SVGIG (reference sequence). There are 14 residues in the CDR3. Study observations and caveats: In vitro checks showed that three CMV-associated chains really do target CMV antigens. In a later analysis, compared with equally common non-associated chains, HLA-associated beta chains were more expanded.

The sequence derives from a man aged 25 to 45 in good health and CMV-seropositive. The rearrangement uses TRBV30 and TRBJ1-1; D remains ambiguous. Sequenced sample: PBMCs. The CDR3 protein is CAWRGAGFYTEAFF. The CDR3, as DNA: TGTGCCTGGAGGGGAGCCGGGTTTTACACTGAAGCTTTCTTT.